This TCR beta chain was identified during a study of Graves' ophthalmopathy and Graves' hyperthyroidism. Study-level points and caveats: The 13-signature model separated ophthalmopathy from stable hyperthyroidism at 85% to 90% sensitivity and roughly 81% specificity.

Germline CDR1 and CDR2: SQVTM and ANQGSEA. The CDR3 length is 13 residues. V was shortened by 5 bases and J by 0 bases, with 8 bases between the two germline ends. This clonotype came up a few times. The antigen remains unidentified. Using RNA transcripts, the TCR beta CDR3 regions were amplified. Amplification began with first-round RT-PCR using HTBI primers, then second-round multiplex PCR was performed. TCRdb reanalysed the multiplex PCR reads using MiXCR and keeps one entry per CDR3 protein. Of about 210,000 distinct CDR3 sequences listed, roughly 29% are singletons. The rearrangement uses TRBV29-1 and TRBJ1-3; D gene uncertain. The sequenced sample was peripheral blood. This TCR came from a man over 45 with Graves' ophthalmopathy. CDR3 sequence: CSVWADSGNTIYF. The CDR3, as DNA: TGCAGCGTTTGGGCCGACTCTGGAAACACCATATATTTT.